The TCR beta chain under discussion was sequenced for a study of T cell responses to AZD1222 COVID-19 vaccine. This CDR3 spans 16 amino acids. Trimming removed 3 bases from V and 4 bases from J; junction bases left unmatched: 8. Looked up from germline, CDR1 is MNHEY and CDR2 is SMNVEV (reference sequence). Findings and caveats of the study: Spike was spanned by vaccine-associated CD4 TCRs, with dominance at 160-218 and 743-854. With two AZD1222 doses given, Spike-specific TCR breadth and depth both rose.

Note on this clone: Its antigen remains unknown.

TCRdb's table, derived via immunoSEQ multiplex PCR, lists solely in-frame clones and lacks some. The table has 150,000 to 200,000 clones, 90% to 95% seen once. J is TRBJ1-5 and V is TRBV27; the match to TRBD1 covers 8 bases. The sequenced sample was peripheral blood, obtained on day 0 of AZD1222 vaccination. The receptor comes from an adult in good health. DNA of the CDR3: TGTGCCAGCAGTTTGATACAGGGGGGGAAAAATCAGCCCCAGCATTTT. This translates into CASSLIQGGKNQPQHF.